The 10 T cell receptor beta chains reported below all come from one sample, sequenced in a study of CD8 T cells in Susac syndrome (dated by TCRdb to about 2019). Receptor libraries were prepared by the immunoSEQ multiplex PCR assay. RNA was extracted using the RNeasy kit, and about 0.45 to 1 ug of the RNA was reverse transcribed with random hexamers. Through fastp at Q25 and MiXCR, TCRdb rebuilt clones from the public reads, retaining in-frame beta chains. Every CDR3 protein is listed once, alongside the most common genes and DNA of its rows. The sample records some 450,000 distinct CDR3 sequences, more than 80% of which are singletons. The ten largest account for approximately 0.12% of the sample. Specimen: CD8+ T cells from PBMCs. Every receptor here comes from a human donor with multiple sclerosis.

This clonotype was counted between two and nine times. One end of the junction varies from germline; a read error may be responsible. V usage is TRBV4-1 and J usage is TRBJ2-7; D gene uncertain. This CDR3 has 13 amino acids. The germline CDR1 and CDR2 sequences are MGHRA and YSYEKL. CDR3 amino acids: CASSQVVSYEQYF. The CDR3 bases are TGTGCCAGCAGCCAAGTCGTCTCCTACGAGCAGTACTTC.

The CDR3 DNA reads TGTGCCAGCAGCAATGGGTCCGAGGGGAGGGACGGTAATTCACCCCTCCACTTT. Translation: CASSNGSEGRDGNSPLHF. The rearrangement uses TRBV21-1 and TRBJ1-6. TRBV21-1 is designated a pseudogene. The CDR3 sequence is 18 residues long.

The gene calls are TRBV6-1 and TRBJ2-2, with 7 nucleotides matching TRBD1. The V and J ends lost 6 bases and 1 base, in that order; junction bases with no gene match: 5. The CDR3 length is 15 residues. Per germline, CDR1 MNHNS and CDR2 SASEGT. CDR3 amino acids: CASRAGQVNTGELFF. CDR3 bases: TGTGCCAGCAGGGCAGGACAGGTGAACACCGGGGAGCTGTTTTTT.

The chain links TRBV4-1 to TRBJ2-7, with D uncertain. Trimming took off 6 bases at V and 4 bases at J, with 16 bases between the two ends. Germline values: CDR1 MGHRA, CDR2 YSYEKL. This CDR3 has 14 amino acids. The CDR3 coding sequence is TGCGCCAGCAGTCGAAATCCAGGCGCGTACGAGCAGTACTTC. As protein: CASSRNPGAYEQYF.

The chain combines TRBV30 with TRBJ2-1, with 11 bases aligning to TRBD2. CDR1 is GTSNPN and CDR2 is SVGIG in the germline V gene (reference sequence). V trimming: 0 bases; J trimming: 11 bases; junction bases outside the gene matches: 9. CDR3 size: 15 residues. The CDR3 nucleotides read TGTGCCTGGAGTGTAGAGTCTAGCGGGGGGATCCAGCAGTTCTTC. Translated, it gives CAWSVESSGGIQQFF.

This clonotype was counted a single time. The chain links TRBV4-1 to TRBJ2-1; 10 nucleotides match TRBD1. J lost 1 base, V lost 5 bases, and 8 bases had no gene match. The germline gives CDR1 MGHRA, CDR2 YSYEKL. This CDR3 region has 17 residues. CDR3 nucleotides: TGCGCCAGCAGCTTGGCCGGGACAGGGGCTTCCTACAATGAGCAGTTCTTC. Its protein product is CASSLAGTGASYNEQFF.

The J gene is TRBJ1-3, the V gene TRBV28; no reliable D call. This CDR3 has 12 amino acids. Trimming took off 8 bases at V and 4 bases at J, with 9 bases between the two ends. Germline CDR1 reads MDHEN; CDR2 reads SYDVKM. The CDR3 DNA sequence: TGTGCCAGCTATTCGGGGGGAAACACCATATATTTT. This gives the protein CASYSGGNTIYF.

CDR3 coding DNA: TGCGCCAGCAGCTCCCTGGGGGGGGCAAACAATGAGCAGTTCTTC. Translating gives CASSSLGGANNEQFF. V and J are TRBV4-1 and TRBJ2-1; TRBD2 is a possible D gene (7 bases). The CDR3 has 15 residues. The germline V gene encodes CDR1 MGHRA and CDR2 YSYEKL. Deletions cut 5 bases from V and 5 bases from J, with 16 bases between.

The gene calls are TRBV5-6 and TRBJ2-1, with TRBD2 matching 11 bases. This CDR3 spans 15 amino acids. Germline lookup yields CDR1 SGHDT and CDR2 YYEEEE. J was trimmed by 3 bases and V by 6 bases; bases with no gene match: 5. CDR3 loop: CASTFGTSGYNEQFF. The CDR3 bases are TGTGCCAGCACCTTCGGGACTAGCGGCTACAATGAGCAGTTCTTC.

This clonotype showed up just once. CDR3 amino acids: CASSYSAYTEKLFF. CDR3 coding DNA: TGTGCCAGCAGTTACTCCGCCTACACCGAAAAACTGTTTTTT. J is TRBJ1-4 and V is TRBV6-5; D is undetermined. This CDR3 comprises 14 residues. Between the trimmed V and J ends, which lost 0 bases and 8 bases, there was a span of 10 bases. The germline CDR1 and CDR2 sequences are MNHEY and SVGAGI.